Listed below are T cell receptor beta chains from one sample, sequenced in a study of cytomegalovirus exposure and HLA in healthy donors. Sequencing was performed with immunoSEQ multiplex PCR; in TCRdb, only in-frame clones are kept and a portion is missing. Found here are some 200,000 clones, approximately 82% of them singletons; the top ten hold 0.5% to 0.7%. Material for sequencing was PBMCs. Receptor source: a woman in her 40s in good health and CMV-seronegative. CDR3s include the opening cysteine and the closing phenylalanine or tryptophan. Some rows have no size entry. The others give once, few or many, or a class for an expanded clone.

V,size,J,CDR3
TRBV5-1,.,TRBJ1-2,CASSLAGPGGYTF
TRBV13,.,TRBJ1-2,CASSPRGNWGYTF
TRBV2,.,TRBJ1-2,CASRPTGGPLMYGYTF
TRBV5-1,once,TRBJ1-3,CASSSQGAGNTIYF
TRBV18,.,TRBJ2-7,CASSTGTSYEQYF
TRBV28,.,TRBJ1-5,CASSLLYRGGNQPQHF
TRBV5-1,.,TRBJ1-2,CASSFPWSGGGGYTF
TRBV5-4,.,TRBJ1-1,CASSLVAGNTEAFF
TRBV4-2,.,TRBJ1-1,CASSQDLFTIRNTEAFF
TRBV5-6,few,TRBJ2-5,CASSLATAKTQYF
TRBV11-3,.,TRBJ1-3,CASSFDGSSGNTIYF
TRBV6-5,.,TRBJ1-6,CASSLDRVDYSPLHF
TRBV18,.,TRBJ2-3,CASSPFQLAGFTDTQYF
TRBV28,few,TRBJ1-5,CASTWRREREQPQHF
TRBV5-1,.,TRBJ2-2,CASSLTGKNTGELFF
TRBV7-2,.,TRBJ2-2,CASSPDRWNTGELFF
TRBV10-3,.,TRBJ1-2,CAISPTGEAGYTF
TRBV6-4,.,TRBJ1-6,CASSGPGGHSPLHF
TRBV4-2,.,TRBJ1-2,CASSQDQGLFYYGYTF
TRBV21-1,.,TRBJ1-5,CASSLRGGGNQPQHF
TRBV10-3,once,TRBJ1-3,CAISEGRGSGNTIYF
TRBV6-1,once,TRBJ1-1,CASSGPGTGGQAFF
TRBV4-3,.,TRBJ2-2,CASRDRVGANTGELFF
TRBV5-8,.,TRBJ2-3,CASSLEGTRSDTQYF
TRBV18,.,TRBJ1-2,CASSDLDRAGYGYTF
TRBV10-3,.,TRBJ1-3,CAIRRQGDSGNTIYF
TRBV5-6,.,TRBJ2-2,CASSPGQSNTGELFF
TRBV2,.,TRBJ1-5,CASSDQAGHSNQPQHF
TRBV7-8,.,TRBJ1-2,CASSRLLASYGYTF
TRBV6-6,.,TRBJ2-1,CASSKTSGGAGEQFF
TRBV2,.,TRBJ1-1,CASRFPGQGRNTEAFF
TRBV7-9,.,TRBJ1-6,CASSLGPRGGNYNSPLHF
TRBV29-1,.,TRBJ2-7,CSVTRGDSYEQYF
TRBV6-6,.,TRBJ2-3,CASRNQGVATDTQYF
TRBV4-3,.,TRBJ2-7,CASSQDPRGATYEQYF
TRBV15,.,TRBJ2-2,CATSRTGIGTGELFF
TRBV4-2,.,TRBJ2-2,CASSYLSGGADTGGLFF
TRBV15,.,TRBJ1-2,CATSSGGYNYGYTF
TRBV18,.,TRBJ1-2,CASSPSGLEYGYTF
TRBV12-5,once,TRBJ2-2,CASGLVVGGLVTGELFF
TRBV4-1,.,TRBJ1-1,CASSQPTGEKAFF
TRBV7-9,once,TRBJ1-4,CASRRIGEGDEKLFF
TRBV7-9,.,TRBJ2-1,CASSPTDRSSYNEQFF
TRBV10-2,.,TRBJ1-6,CASTLDRAGSPLHF
TRBV6-5,few,TRBJ1-1,CASSYPGSEAFF
TRBV7-7,.,TRBJ2-7,CASSLSIASEQYF
TRBV10-3,.,TRBJ2-7,CAIRGSGGSLYEQYF